The clone carrying this T cell receptor (beta chain) was observed a few times. No antigen is known for it. Trimming removed 1 base from V and 7 bases from J, with 11 bases in between. Germline CDR1 and CDR2: LGHDT and YNNKEL (reference sequence). The CDR3 loop spans 14 amino acids. This entry comes from a study of T cells after yellow fever vaccination. Findings of the study overall: Across the CD4 and CD8 compartments, a small share of clonotypes was present in both. Abundant bulk-derived clonotypes could contaminate FACS-sorted repertoires. The study re-detected most primary-vaccination clones after the booster (about 95% CD4, around 90% CD8).

UMIs and a universal primer site were added when TCR cDNA was made by 5'RACE template switching. Via MiXCR, TCRdb re-called the 5' RACE reads, giving one row per CDR3 protein. The sample holds around 320,000 distinct CDR3 sequences, approximately 4% seen once. V is TRBV3-1 and J is TRBJ1-5; possibly TRBD1 for D (5 bases). This clonotype was sampled from a man between 18 and 29 years old who received the YFV17D yellow fever vaccine. The material was PBMCs, obtained 15 days after the yellow fever booster vaccination. CDR3 in DNA: TGTGCCAGCAGCCAAGTGGAGGGGAAGCAGCCCCAGCATTTT. Amino acids: CASSQVEGKQPQHF.